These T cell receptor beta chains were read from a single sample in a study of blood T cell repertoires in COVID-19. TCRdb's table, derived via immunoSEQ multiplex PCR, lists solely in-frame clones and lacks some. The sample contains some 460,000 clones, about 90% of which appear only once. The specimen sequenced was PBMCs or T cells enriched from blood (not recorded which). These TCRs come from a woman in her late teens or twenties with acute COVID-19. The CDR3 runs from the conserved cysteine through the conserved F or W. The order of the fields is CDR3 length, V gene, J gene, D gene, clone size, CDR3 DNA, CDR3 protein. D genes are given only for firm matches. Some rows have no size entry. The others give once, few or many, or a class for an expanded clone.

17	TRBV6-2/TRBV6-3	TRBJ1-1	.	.	TGTGCCAGCAGTTATGAAAATCAGGGGAAGGGGAACACTGAAGCTTTCTTT	CASSYENQGKGNTEAFF
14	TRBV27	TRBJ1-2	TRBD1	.	TGTGCCAGCAGTTTCGGACAGGGGAACTATGGCTACACCTTC	CASSFGQGNYGYTF
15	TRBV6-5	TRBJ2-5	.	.	TGTGCCAGCAGCTCCGTTGGGGCAGAGTTAGAGACCCAGTACTTC	CASSSVGAELETQYF
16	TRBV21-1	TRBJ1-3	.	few	TGTGCCAGCAGCACAATAACAGGGGTGGTCGGAAACACCATATATTTT	CASSTITGVVGNTIYF
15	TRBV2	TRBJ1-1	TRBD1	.	TGTGCCAGCAGTGAAAGACAGGGGGTTGGGACTGAAGCTTTCTTT	CASSERQGVGTEAFF
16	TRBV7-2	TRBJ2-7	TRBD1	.	TGTGCCAGCAGCTCCCGCCGACAGGGGACGATTTACGAGCAGTACTTC	CASSSRRQGTIYEQYF
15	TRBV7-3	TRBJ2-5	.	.	TGTGCCAGCAGCGTGTCCCGGGACACCCAAGAGACCCAGTACTTC	CASSVSRDTQETQYF
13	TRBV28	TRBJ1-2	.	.	TGTGCCAGCAGTGTCGGGCGGGCGCGGGGCTACACCTTC	CASSVGRARGYTF
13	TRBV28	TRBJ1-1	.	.	TGTGCCAGCAGTTACCCGGGGAACACTGAAGCTTTCTTT	CASSYPGNTEAFF
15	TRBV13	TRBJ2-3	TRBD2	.	TGTGCCAGCAGCGCGAGGACTAGTAACACAGATACGCAGTATTTT	CASSARTSNTDTQYF
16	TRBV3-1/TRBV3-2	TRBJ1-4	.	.	TGTGCCAGCAGCCAGCCCTTAGAGGGGGTCGATGAAAAACTGTTTTTT	CASSQPLEGVDEKLFF
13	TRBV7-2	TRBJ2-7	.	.	TGTGCCAGCAGCTCCTCCGGTGCCTACGAGCAGTACTTC	CASSSSGAYEQYF
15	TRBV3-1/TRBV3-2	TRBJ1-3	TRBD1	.	TGTGCCAGCAGACGGACAGGTCGCTCTGGAAACACCATATATTTT	CASRRTGRSGNTIYF